The T cell receptor (beta chain) under discussion was sequenced for a study of blood T cell repertoires in COVID-19. Looking at the study overall: Sites in the United States, Italy and Spain provided acute and convalescent COVID-19 samples.

Study processing details: The authors estimated nucleated cell counts from reference gene primer amplification. Sequencing used immunoSEQ multiplex PCR; TCRdb keeps in-frame clones, though not all of them. The V and J calls and clone size are taken from that table; D and trimming were inferred from the DNA. Of 250,000 to 350,000 clones listed, 90% are singletons. Losses at the gene ends were 2 bases for V and 6 bases for J; bases not matched to a gene: 3. From germline, CDR1 is SGHRS and CDR2 YFSETQ. This CDR3 contains 13 residues. The material sequenced was peripheral blood. The rearrangement joins TRBV5-1 to TRBJ2-7; the match to TRBD1 covers 9 bases. The receptor's source is a woman in her forties or fifties with COVID-19, enrolled during active disease. The CDR3 nucleotides read TGCGCCAGCAGCTTCAACAGGGGGCTCGAGCAGTACTTC. It is translated as CASSFNRGLEQYF.